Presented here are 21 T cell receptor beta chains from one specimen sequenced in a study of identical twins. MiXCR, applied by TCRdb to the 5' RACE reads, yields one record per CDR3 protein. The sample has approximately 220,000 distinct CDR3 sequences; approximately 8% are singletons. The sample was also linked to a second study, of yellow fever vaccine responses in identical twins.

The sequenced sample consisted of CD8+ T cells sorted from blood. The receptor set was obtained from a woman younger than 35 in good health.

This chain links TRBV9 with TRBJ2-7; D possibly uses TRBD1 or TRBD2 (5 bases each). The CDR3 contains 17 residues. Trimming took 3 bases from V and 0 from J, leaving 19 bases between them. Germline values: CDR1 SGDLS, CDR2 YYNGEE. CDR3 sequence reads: CASSAEGIGQSSYEQYF. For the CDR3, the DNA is TGTGCCAGCAGCGCCGAGGGGATTGGTCAGAGCTCCTACGAGCAGTACTTC. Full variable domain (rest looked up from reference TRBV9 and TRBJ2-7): DSGVTQTPKHLITATGQRVTLRCSPRSGDLSVYWYQQSLDQGLQFLIQYYNGEERAKGNILERFSAQQFPDLHSELNLSSLELGDSALYFCASSAEGIGQSSYEQYFGPGTRLTVT.

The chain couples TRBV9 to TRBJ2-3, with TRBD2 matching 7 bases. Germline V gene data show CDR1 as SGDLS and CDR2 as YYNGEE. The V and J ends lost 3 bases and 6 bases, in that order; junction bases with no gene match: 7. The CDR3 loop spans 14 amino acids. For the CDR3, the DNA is TGTGCCAGCAGCGGACTAAGGGGAGGGGATACGCAGTATTTT. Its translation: CASSGLRGGDTQYF.

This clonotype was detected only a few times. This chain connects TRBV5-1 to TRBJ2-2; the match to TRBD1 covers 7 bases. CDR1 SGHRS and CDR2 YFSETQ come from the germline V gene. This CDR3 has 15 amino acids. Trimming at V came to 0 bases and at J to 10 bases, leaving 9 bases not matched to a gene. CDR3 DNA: TGCGCCAGCAGCTTGGGAGTGACAGGGCAGGAGGAGCTGTTTTTT. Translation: CASSLGVTGQEELFF.

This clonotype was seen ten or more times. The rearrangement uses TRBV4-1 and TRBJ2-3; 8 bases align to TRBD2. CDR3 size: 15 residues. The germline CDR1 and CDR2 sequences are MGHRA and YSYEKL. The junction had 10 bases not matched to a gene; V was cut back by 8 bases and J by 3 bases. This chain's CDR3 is CASGSTGGETDTQYF. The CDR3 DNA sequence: TGCGCCAGCGGATCCACGGGAGGGGAAACAGATACGCAGTATTTT.

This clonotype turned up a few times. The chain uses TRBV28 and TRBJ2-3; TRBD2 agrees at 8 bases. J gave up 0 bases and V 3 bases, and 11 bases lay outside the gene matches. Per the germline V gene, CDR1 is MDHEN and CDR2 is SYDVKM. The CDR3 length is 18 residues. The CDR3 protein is CASSLLVAGHPSTDTQYF. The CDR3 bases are TGTGCCAGCAGTTTGTTGGTAGCGGGGCACCCTAGCACAGATACGCAGTATTTT.

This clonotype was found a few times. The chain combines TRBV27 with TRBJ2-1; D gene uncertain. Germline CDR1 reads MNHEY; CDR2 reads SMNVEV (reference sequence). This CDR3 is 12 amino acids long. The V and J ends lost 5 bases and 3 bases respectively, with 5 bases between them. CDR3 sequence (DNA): TGTGCCAGCAGTCCTGTCTACAATGAGCAGTTCTTC. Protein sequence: CASSPVYNEQFF.

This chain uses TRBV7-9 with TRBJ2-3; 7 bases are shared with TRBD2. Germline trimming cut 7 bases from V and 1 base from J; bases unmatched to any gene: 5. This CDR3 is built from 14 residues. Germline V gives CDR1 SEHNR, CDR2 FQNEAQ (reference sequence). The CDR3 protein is CASTGTTGTDTQYF. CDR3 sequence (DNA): TGTGCCAGCACCGGGACTACGGGCACAGATACGCAGTATTTT.

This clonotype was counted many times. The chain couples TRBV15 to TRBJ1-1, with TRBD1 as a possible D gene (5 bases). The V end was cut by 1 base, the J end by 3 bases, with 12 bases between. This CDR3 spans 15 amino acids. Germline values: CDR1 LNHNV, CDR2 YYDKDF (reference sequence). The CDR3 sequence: CATSRGTGVDTEAFF. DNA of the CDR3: TGTGCCACCAGCAGAGGAACGGGGGTGGACACTGAAGCTTTCTTT.

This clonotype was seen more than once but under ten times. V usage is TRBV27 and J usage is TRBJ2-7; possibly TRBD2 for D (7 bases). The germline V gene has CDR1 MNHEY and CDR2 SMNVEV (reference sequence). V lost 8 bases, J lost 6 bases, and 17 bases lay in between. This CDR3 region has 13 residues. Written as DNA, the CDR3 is TGTGCCAGCGGGGGCGGGAGTGGTGGCGAGCAGTACTTC. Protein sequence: CASGGGSGGEQYF.

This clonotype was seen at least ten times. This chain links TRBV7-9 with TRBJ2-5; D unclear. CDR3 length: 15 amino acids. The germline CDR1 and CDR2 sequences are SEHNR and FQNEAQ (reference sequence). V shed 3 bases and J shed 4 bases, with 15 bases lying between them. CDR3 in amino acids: CASSFTLSSVETQYF. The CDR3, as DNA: TGTGCCAGCAGCTTCACCCTTTCTTCGGTAGAGACCCAGTACTTC.

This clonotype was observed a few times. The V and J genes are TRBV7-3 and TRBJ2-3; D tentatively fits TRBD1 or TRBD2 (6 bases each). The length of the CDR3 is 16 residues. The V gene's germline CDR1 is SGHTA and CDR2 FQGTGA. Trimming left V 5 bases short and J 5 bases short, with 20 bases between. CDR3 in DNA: TGTGCCAGCAGCCCCAGTGGGGGGCCCCAGGGAGATACGCAGTATTTT. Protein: CASSPSGGPQGDTQYF.

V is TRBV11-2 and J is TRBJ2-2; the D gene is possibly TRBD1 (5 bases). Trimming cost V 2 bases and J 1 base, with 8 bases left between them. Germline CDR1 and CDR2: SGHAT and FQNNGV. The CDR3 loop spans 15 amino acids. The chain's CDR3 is CASSLFGQNTGELFF. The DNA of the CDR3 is TGTGCCAGCAGCTTATTTGGACAGAACACCGGGGAGCTGTTTTTT.

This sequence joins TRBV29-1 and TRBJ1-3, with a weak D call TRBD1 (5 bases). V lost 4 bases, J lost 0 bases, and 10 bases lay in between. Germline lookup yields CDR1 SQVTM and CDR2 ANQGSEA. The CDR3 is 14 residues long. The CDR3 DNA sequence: TGCAGCGTTGTAGTACAGGACTCTGGAAACACCATATATTTT. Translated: CSVVVQDSGNTIYF.

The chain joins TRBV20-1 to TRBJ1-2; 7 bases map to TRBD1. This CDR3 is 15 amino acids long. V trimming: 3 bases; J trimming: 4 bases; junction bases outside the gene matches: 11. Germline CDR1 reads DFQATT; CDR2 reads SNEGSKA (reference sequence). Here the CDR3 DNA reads TGCAGTGCTAGTACCGACAGGGATGGTGTCTATGGCTACACCTTC. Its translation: CSASTDRDGVYGYTF.

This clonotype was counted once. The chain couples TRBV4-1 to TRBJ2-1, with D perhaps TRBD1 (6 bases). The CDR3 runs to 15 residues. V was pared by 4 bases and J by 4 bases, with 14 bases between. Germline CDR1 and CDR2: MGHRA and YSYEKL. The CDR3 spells CASSLRTELYNEQFF. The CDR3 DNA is TGCGCCAGCAGCCTCCGGACAGAGCTGTACAATGAGCAGTTCTTC.

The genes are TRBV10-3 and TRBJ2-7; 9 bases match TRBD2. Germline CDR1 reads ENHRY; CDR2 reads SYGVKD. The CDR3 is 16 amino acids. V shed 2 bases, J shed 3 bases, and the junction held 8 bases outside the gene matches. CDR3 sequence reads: CAISEPGREGLYEQYF. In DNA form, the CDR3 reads TGTGCCATCAGTGAGCCAGGGCGGGAGGGCCTCTACGAGCAGTACTTC.

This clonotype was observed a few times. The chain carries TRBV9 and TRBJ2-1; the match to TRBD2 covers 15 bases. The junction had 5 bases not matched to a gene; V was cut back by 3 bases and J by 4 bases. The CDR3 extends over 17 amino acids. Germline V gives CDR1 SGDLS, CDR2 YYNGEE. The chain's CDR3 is CASSAGLAGGFYNEQFF. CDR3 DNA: TGTGCCAGCAGCGCGGGACTAGCGGGAGGTTTTTACAATGAGCAGTTCTTC.

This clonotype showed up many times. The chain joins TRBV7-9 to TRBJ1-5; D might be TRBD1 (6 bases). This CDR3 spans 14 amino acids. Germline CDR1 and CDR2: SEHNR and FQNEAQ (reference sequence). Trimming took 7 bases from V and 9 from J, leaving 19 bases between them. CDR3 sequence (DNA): TGTGCCAGCACAAAAGGGGGGGGCCACTGGCCCCAGCATTTT. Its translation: CASTKGGGHWPQHF.

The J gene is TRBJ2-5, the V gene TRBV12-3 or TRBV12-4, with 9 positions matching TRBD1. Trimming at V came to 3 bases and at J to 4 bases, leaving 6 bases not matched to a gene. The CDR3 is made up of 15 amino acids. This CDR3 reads CASSFDTGGRETQYF. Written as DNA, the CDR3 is TGTGCCAGCAGTTTCGATACAGGGGGCCGAGAGACCCAGTACTTC.

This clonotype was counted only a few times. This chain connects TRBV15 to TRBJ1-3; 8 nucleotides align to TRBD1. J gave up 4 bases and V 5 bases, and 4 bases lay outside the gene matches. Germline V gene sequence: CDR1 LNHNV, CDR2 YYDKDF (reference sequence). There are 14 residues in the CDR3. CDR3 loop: CATSGRGLGNTIYF. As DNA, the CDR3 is TGTGCCACCAGCGGCAGGGGGCTGGGAAACACCATATATTTT.

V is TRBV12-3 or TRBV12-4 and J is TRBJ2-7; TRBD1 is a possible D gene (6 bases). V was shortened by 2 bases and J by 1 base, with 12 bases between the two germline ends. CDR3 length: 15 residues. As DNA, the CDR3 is TGTGCCAGCAGTTTAATGACAGGACCATCCTACGAGCAGTACTTC. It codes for CASSLMTGPSYEQYF.